This T cell receptor beta chain was sequenced in a study of TIL therapy for anti-PD-1-resistant metastatic lung cancer. Study-wide background: Progressing patients received lymphodepletion, expanded TIL infusion and IL-2. Tumors had a median PD-L1 proportion score of about 6%. General study points: After infusion, TIL clonotypes partly replaced peripheral T cells and declined over months.

The ends were cut back, 4 bases at V and 6 bases at J, with 14 bases in the middle. This CDR3 region has 13 residues. Germline CDR1 and CDR2: GTSNPN and SVGIG (reference sequence). Time point described: pre-treatment sample, taken before nivolumab and TIL therapy. The libraries were made with immunoSEQ v3. The repertoire was sequenced with immunoSEQ multiplex PCR; TCRdb's copy has only in-frame clones and lacks some. The sample includes roughly 57,000 clones, over 75% of them seen just once. With respect to this clone: What it recognizes is unknown.

The rearrangement joins TRBV30 to TRBJ2-3; D remains unclear. The sequences come from blood, collected at baseline. The receptor comes from a person between 25 and 79 years old with non-small cell lung cancer. The DNA of the CDR3 is TGTGCCTGGATCCTCAAAAGTGCGGATACGCAGTATTTT. Its translation is CAWILKSADTQYF.